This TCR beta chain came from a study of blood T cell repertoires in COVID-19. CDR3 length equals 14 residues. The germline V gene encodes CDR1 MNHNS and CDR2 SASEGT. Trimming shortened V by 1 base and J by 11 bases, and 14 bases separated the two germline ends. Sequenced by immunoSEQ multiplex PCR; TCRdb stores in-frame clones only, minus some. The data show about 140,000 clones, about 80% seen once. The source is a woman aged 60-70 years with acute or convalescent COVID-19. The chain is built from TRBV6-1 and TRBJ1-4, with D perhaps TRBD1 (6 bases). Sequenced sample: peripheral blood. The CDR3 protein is CASSEGDTRRKLFF. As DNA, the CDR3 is TGTGCCAGCAGTGAAGGGGACACCAGGCGGAAACTGTTTTTT.